This TCR beta chain emerged from a study of T-cell memory formation after mild COVID-19. About the study: Among the donors, TCR clusters were largely specific to each donor. Study results and limitations: Some responding clones appeared in pre-infection memory, suggesting cross-reactive memory joined. Confirmation of SARS-CoV-2 specificity was lacking for second-wave clones peaking day 37. CD4+ clones that contracted lay mainly in CM and EM; CD8+ ones lay in EMRA.

TCRdb recomputed calls from the 5' RACE reads with MiXCR, one row per CDR3 protein. The sample has about 300,000 distinct CDR3 sequences, roughly a fifth seen once; the top ten hold roughly 20%. Details on this clonotype: What it binds is unknown.

Germline CDR1 and CDR2: MRHNA and SNTAGT. Trimming cost V 2 bases and J 5 bases, with 13 bases left between them. The CDR3 length is 15 residues. This clonotype was sampled from a man between 18 and 35 years old who had mild COVID-19 (a few samples of this study predate the infection). Cell type and time point are not known. The V call is TRBV6-4, the J call TRBJ2-1; TRBD1 might be the D (7 bases). The material sequenced was PBMCs or a T cell subset sorted from them (not recorded which). The CDR3 nucleotides are TGTGCCAGCAGTGACGGCCAGGGGGGAAACAATGAGCAGTTCTTC. Encoded protein: CASSDGQGGNNEQFF.